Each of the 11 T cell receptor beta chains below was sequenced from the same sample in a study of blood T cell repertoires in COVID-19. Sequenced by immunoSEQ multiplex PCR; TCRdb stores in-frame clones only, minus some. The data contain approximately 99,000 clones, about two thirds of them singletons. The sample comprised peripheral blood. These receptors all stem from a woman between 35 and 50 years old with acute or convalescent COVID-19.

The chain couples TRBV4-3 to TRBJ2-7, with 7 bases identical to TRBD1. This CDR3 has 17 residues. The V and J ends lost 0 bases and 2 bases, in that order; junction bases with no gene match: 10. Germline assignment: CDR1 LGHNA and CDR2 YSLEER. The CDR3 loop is CASSQEISHRGTYEQYF. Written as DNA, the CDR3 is TGCGCCAGCAGCCAAGAAATCAGCCACAGGGGCACCTACGAGCAGTACTTC.

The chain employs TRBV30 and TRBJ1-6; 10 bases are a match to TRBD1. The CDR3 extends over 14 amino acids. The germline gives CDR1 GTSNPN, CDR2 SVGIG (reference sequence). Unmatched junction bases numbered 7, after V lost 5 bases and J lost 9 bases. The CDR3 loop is CAWVRDRGVSPLHF. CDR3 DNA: TGTGCCTGGGTCCGGGACAGGGGTGTTTCACCCCTCCACTTT.

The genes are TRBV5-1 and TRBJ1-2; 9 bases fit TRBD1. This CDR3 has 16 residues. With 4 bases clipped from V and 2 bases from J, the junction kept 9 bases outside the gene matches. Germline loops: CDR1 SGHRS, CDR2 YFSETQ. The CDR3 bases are TGCGCCAGCAGCGATCCCACGACAGGGGGGAACTATGGCTACACCTTC. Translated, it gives CASSDPTTGGNYGYTF.

The CDR3 region is CASSFSRGTETQYF. The CDR3 DNA reads as TGTGCCAGCAGCTTCTCAAGGGGGACAGAGACCCAGTACTTC. The rearrangement uses TRBV7-2 and TRBJ2-5; possible D gene TRBD1, 6 bases. CDR3 size: 14 residues. Looked up from germline, CDR1 is SGHTA and CDR2 is FQGNSA. With 3 bases removed from V and 4 bases from J, the gap between germline ends came to 12 bases.

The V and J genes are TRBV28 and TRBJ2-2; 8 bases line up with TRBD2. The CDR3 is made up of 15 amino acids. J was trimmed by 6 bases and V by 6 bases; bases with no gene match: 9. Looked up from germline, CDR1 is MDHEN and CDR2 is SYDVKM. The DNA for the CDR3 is TGTGCCAGCAGCTGGTCGGGCGGGGGGCCCGGGGAGCTGTTTTTT. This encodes CASSWSGGGPGELFF.

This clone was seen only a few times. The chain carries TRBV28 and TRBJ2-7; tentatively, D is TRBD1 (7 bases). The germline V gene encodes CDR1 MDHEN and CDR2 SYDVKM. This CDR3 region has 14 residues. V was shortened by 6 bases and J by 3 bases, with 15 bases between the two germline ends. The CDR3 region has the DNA TGTGCCAGCAGGCGACAGGGAGGAAGCTACGAGCAGTACTTC. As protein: CASRRQGGSYEQYF.

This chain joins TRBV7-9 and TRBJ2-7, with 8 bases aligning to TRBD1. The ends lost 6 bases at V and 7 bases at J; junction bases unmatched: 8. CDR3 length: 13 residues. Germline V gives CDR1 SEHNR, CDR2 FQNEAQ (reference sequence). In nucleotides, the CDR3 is TGTGCCAGCAGTCAAACTGGGGACAGGGAGCAGTACTTC. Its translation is CASSQTGDREQYF.

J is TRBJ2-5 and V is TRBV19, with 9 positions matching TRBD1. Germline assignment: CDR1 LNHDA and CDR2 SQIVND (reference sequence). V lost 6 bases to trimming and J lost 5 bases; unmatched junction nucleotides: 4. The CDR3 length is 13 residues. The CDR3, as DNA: TGTGCCAGTAGCCTAGGGACAGGGGAGACCCAGTACTTC. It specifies CASSLGTGETQYF.

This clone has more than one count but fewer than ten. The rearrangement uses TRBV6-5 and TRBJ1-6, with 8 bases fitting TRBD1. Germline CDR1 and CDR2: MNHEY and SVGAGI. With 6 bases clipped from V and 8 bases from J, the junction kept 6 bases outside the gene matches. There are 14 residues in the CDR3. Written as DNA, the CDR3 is TGTGCCAGCAGAGGACAGGGAGGGGATTCACCCCTCCACTTT. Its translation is CASRGQGGDSPLHF.

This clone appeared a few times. CDR3 coding DNA: TGTGCCAGCAGCCCCCTAGCGGGGGGAAACACCGGGGAGCTGTTTTTT. Protein product: CASSPLAGGNTGELFF. The rearrangement joins TRBV7-9 to TRBJ2-2; 11 bases fit TRBD2. Germline V gene sequence: CDR1 SEHNR, CDR2 FQNEAQ (reference sequence). The CDR3 covers 16 residues. V shed 5 bases and J 2 bases; nucleotides not matched to a gene: 4. The full variable domain, its missing parts supplied by reference TRBV7-9 and TRBJ2-2, is DTGVSQNPRHKITKRGQNVTFRCDPISEHNRLYWYRQTLGQGPEFLTYFQNEAQLEKSRLLSDRFSAERPKGSFSTLEIQRTEQGDSAMYLCASSPLAGGNTGELFFGEGSRLTVL.

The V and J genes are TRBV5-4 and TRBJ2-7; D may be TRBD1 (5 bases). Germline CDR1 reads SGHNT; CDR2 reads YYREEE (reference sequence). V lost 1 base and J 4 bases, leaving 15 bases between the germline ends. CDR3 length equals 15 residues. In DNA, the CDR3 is TGTGCCAGCAGCTTGCAGGGCAACACCATTTACGAGCAGTACTTC. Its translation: CASSLQGNTIYEQYF.